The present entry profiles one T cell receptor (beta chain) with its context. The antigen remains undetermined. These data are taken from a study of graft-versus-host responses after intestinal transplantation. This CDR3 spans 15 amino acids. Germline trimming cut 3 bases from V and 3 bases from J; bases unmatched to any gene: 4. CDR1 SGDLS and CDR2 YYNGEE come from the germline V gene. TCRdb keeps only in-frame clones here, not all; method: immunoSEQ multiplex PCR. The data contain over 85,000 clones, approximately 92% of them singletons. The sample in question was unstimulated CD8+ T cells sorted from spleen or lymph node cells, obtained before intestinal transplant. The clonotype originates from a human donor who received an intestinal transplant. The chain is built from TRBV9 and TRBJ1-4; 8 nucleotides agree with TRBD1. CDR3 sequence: CASSESTGANEKLFF. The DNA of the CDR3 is TGTGCCAGCAGCGAGTCGACAGGGGCTAATGAAAAACTGTTTTTT.